The rows below give T cell receptor beta chains drawn from one sample of a study of T-cell memory formation after mild COVID-19. TCRdb analysed the 5' RACE reads with MiXCR anew, one entry per CDR3 protein. Of approximately 480,000 distinct CDR3 sequences in the sample, about 20% are singletons; the top ten hold 10% to 15%. Sequencing was done on a sample of PBMCs or a T cell subset sorted from them (not recorded which). The receptors here all came from an adult woman who had mild COVID-19 (a few samples of this study predate the infection). Cell type and time point are not known. Each CDR3 is given with its conserved first and last residue. Each record gives: J gene, V gene, D gene, CDR3 protein. The D gene is left open where the match is weak.

>TRBJ2-1|TRBV12-3/TRBV12-4|TRBD2
CASSHTPGTSGRAGYNEQFF
>TRBJ1-1|TRBV12-3/TRBV12-4|.
CASSFKGNTEAFF
>TRBJ2-5|TRBV7-9|TRBD1
CASSSASDRGYQETQYF
>TRBJ2-5|TRBV27|.
CASRLGPGTGGRETQYF
>TRBJ1-1|TRBV6-2/TRBV6-3|.
CASSPPVREAFF
>TRBJ2-7|TRBV6-5|.
CASRTTGSGSYEQYF
>TRBJ2-1|TRBV6-6|.
CASSYWQGGNEQFF
>TRBJ2-1|TRBV5-8|TRBD1
CASSPRVGQGEFF
>TRBJ2-7|TRBV18|TRBD2
CASSPQVKREAHEQYF
>TRBJ1-4|TRBV5-4|.
CASSLGTEVNEKLFF
>TRBJ2-3|TRBV11-2|.
CASSQRSSGITDTQYF
>TRBJ2-5|TRBV11-2|TRBD2
CASSYSGLVETQYF
>TRBJ2-7|TRBV12-3/TRBV12-4|.
CASSLLGAREQYF
>TRBJ2-7|TRBV7-3|TRBD2
CASSPGLNHEQYF
>TRBJ2-1|TRBV6-1|TRBD1
CASNRQGLGQFF
>TRBJ2-1|TRBV7-6|TRBD2
CASGGRGGNEQFF
>TRBJ2-7|TRBV2|.
CASSEKLASNHEQYF
>TRBJ2-1|TRBV7-6|TRBD2
CASSLEGSGGFNEQFF
>TRBJ2-3|TRBV7-2|TRBD2
CASSFSRSGGPGGDTQYF
>TRBJ2-7|TRBV5-1|.
CASSPHREYEQYF
>TRBJ1-6|TRBV5-1|TRBD1
CASSSSGGSHSPLHF
>TRBJ2-6|TRBV2|TRBD1
CASTLDRGTGANVLTF
>TRBJ1-2|TRBV6-5|TRBD1
CASRHFGQGDYGYTF
>TRBJ2-1|TRBV5-4|TRBD1
CASRITGGRAYNEQFF
>TRBJ1-1|TRBV10-3|.
CAIRNPQGEGTEAFF
>TRBJ2-7|TRBV6-1|TRBD2
CASSEASGGSYEQYF
>TRBJ2-7|TRBV4-1|.
CASSQDGVNYEQYF
>TRBJ2-3|TRBV7-6|TRBD2
CASSLGYSGPTDTQYF
>TRBJ1-1|TRBV5-1|.
CASHTHPNTEAFF
>TRBJ1-5|TRBV6-6|.
CASLWTRGQPQHF
>TRBJ1-2|TRBV24-1|.
CATRDSDYGYTF
>TRBJ2-1|TRBV7-9|.
CASRPPQGRGYNEQFF
>TRBJ2-3|TRBV7-2|TRBD2
CASSSGLAQRPDTQYF
>TRBJ1-4|TRBV11-2|.
CASSLPPGSPVEKLFF